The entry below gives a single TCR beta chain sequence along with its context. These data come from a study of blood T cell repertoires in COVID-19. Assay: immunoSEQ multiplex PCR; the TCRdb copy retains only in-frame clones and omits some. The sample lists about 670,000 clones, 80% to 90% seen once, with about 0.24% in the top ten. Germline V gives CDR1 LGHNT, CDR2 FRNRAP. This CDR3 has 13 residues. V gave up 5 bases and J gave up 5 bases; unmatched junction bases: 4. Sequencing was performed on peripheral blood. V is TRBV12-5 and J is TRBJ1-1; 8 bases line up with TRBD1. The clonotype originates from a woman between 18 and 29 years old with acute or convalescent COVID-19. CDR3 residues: CASGRDRWTEAFF. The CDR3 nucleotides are TGTGCTAGTGGTCGGGACAGGTGGACTGAAGCTTTCTTT.